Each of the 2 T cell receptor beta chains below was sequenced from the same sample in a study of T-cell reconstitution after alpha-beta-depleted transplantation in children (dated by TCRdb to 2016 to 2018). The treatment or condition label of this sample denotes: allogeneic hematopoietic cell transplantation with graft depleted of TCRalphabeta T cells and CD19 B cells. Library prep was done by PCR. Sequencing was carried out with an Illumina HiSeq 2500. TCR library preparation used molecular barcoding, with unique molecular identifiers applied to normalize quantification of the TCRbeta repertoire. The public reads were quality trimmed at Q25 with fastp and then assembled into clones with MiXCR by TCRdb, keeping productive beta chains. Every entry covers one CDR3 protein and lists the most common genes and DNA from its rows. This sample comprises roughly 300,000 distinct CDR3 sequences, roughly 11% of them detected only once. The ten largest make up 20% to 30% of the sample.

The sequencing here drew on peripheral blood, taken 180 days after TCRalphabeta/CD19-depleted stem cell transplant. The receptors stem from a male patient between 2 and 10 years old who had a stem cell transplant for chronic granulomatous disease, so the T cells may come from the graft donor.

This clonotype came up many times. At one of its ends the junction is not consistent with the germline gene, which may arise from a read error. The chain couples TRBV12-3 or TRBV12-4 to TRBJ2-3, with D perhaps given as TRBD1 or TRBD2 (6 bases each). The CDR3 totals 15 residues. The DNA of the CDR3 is TGTGCCAGCAGCCCTGGAGGGGGGTGGGCAGATCCGCAGTATTTT. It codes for CASSPGGGWADPQYF.

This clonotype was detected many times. The CDR3 sequence: CASRAVHEQYF. CDR3 sequence (DNA): TGTGCCAGCAGGGCAGTCCACGAGCAGTACTTC. V gene TRBV28 combines with J gene TRBJ2-7; D is unresolved. V was clipped by 6 bases and J by 5 bases, with 8 bases between them. CDR1 and CDR2 (germline): MDHEN, SYDVKM. This CDR3 contains 11 residues.